This TCR beta chain was sequenced in a study of shared clonotypes between healthy human individuals (dated by TCRdb to the early 2020s). Concerning the study at large: A couple of women and a few men aged 18 to 49 years were included in the cohort. The study deeply sequenced blood TCR repertoires of about 5 healthy adults to estimate repertoire size and the extent of clonotype sharing between individuals. Per donor, three plates each were used for CD4 naive and CD4 memory, two for CD8 naive, and one for CD8 memory. Each donor's leukapheresis produced roughly between roughly 0.85 and 9 billion PBMCs. To increase sequencing depth and limit assay-specific biases, different laboratories used diverse techniques to prepare libraries and sequence TCR repertoires.

On this clone itself: There is no known antigen for this receptor. No base-level quality is on record; no much larger clone is a single base apart.

For the CD8 naive samples, CD45RO-negative cells were positively selected for CCR7, yielding a CD45RA+CCR7+ population from which TemRA cells were excluded. The donors were healthy, HIV-negative adults who had no recently reported acute infections or vaccinations. Only Caucasian adults living in Nashville, Tennessee, USA were represented among the donors. Blood was obtained by leukapheresis, after which PBMCs were separated by Ficoll-Histopaque density gradient centrifugation and cryopreserved in liquid nitrogen vapor phase. Analytical flow cytometry was used to check the purity and quantity of each magnetically sorted T cell population. Genomic DNA was isolated from every sorted fraction and measured by UV absorbance on a Nanodrop 2000c. CDR1 ENHRY and CDR2 SYGVKD are derived from the germline V gene. Here V drops 2 bases and J drops 4 bases, and the junction holds 4 bases not matched to any gene. The CDR3 holds 15 amino acids from the cysteine to the phenylalanine. The kept DNA is CDR3 alone, 45 bases in frame from the first base.

Using the deep immunoSEQ assay, TCR CDR3 regions were amplified from genomic DNA by multiplex PCR. Genomic DNA extracted from each cell subset was distributed evenly over all wells of several immunoSEQ 96-well plates, and each plate served as one replicate. For sorted subsets, 200 to 250 ng of genomic DNA, equivalent to some 30,000 T cell genomes, went into each replicate PCR. Purified libraries were measured with a Qubit 3.0 fluorometer, size-checked on a Bioanalyzer 2100, and measured again with the KAPA Library Quantification kit. Every immunoSEQ 96-well plate was sequenced on a dedicated single-read 150-cycle Illumina NextSeq 550 flow cell. From the authors' description of their analysis: The immunoSEQ output contained only junctional sequences without quality scores, so filtering could not match that applied to full-length reads. Sequences were annotated with PyIR, a Python wrapper for IgBLAST v1.9, and V/J genes and CDR3 were assigned using IMGT germline references. Reads were filtered out if the reads had weak V/J assignments (E-value above 1e-6), no CDR3, stop codons, out-of-frame junctions, or ambiguous translated residues. V3J clonotypes were defined as sequences sharing an identical inferred V gene, J gene, and CDR3 amino acid sequence. The percentage overlap between two repertoires was calculated by dividing the number of shared unique clonotypes by the size of the smaller repertoire. Richness of each repertoire was evaluated using RTK rarefaction, the Chao1 estimator, and Recon v2.1 estimates of unobserved clonotypes. Generation probabilities were computed with OLGA for all TCRbeta clonotypes obtained by the gDNA method from several donors. Entries here come from immuneACCESS through TCRdb and include only in-frame sequences with V and J called. Some clones fail to appear in such tables; in the studies checked, an unresolved V gene covers under half of the shortfall, and the cause of the remainder is unknown. V and J calls and clone size come straight from that table; D and trimming were deduced from the DNA. The sample table holds over 2 million clones, of which less than 95% were seen once. The top ten clonotypes cover around 1.1% of the sample.

Broad study findings and their caveats: About 5% of naive CD4, around 3.6% of naive CD8, approximately 2% of memory CD4, and 0.35% to 0.4% of memory CD8 clonotypes were shared across a handful of donors. Rarefaction of sorted-subset datasets indicated incomplete sequencing despite the large sequencing depth. Higher generation probabilities were observed for clonotypes shared by all four sorted-subset donors than for non-shared clonotypes. Only blood was sampled, and tissue TCR repertoires likely differ from those in blood. Estimated clonotype richness was generally larger for naive than for memory subsets. Pairwise subsampling led to the expectation that sequencing depth would affect the degree of clonotype sharing among donors. The small number of donors limited the genetic and exposure-history diversity represented.

The sequence derives from a man aged 18 to 29 in good health. Sequencing input: naive CD8+ T cells sorted from blood. The cell subset or site label here, explained by the study, means: CD45RA+CCR7+. The chain is made from TRBV10-3 and TRBJ2-1, and 8 junction bases match TRBD1. The nucleotides are TGTGCCATCAGTGAGACAGGGGGAGCATACAATGAGCAGTTCTTC. Its coded protein is CAISETGGAYNEQFF.